This record concerns one T cell receptor (beta chain) sequence. Time point given: sample taken at primary tumor resection. No cell sorting; template was whole RNA from tumor, lung tissue or PBMC. Patients with untreated early-stage non-small cell lung cancer, numbering 72, were the donors. This sample stems from a study of spatial heterogeneity in lung cancer. Study-wide context: In the raw reads, each unique TCR and UMI combination was present more than ten times on average.

Unique molecular identifiers, one per molecule, were present on every TCR cDNA molecule. TCRdb independently ran MiXCR on the 5' RACE reads; one entry per CDR3 protein. The sample carries 50,000 to 65,000 distinct CDR3 sequences, 7.5% to 9% recorded once. Here the sequenced sample was PBMCs, taken at surgery. The sequence came from a female donor with early-stage non-small cell lung cancer.

The CDR3 reads CASSYSEKGHNTF. CDR3 nucleotide sequence: TGTGCCAGCAGTTACTCGGAGAAGGGCCACAACACCTTC. The J gene is TRBJ1-2, the V gene TRBV6-6; D is ambiguous. V dropped 0 bases and J dropped 12 bases, with 14 bases sitting between them. Germline CDR1 MNHNY, CDR2 SVGAGI (reference sequence). The CDR3 contains 13 residues.